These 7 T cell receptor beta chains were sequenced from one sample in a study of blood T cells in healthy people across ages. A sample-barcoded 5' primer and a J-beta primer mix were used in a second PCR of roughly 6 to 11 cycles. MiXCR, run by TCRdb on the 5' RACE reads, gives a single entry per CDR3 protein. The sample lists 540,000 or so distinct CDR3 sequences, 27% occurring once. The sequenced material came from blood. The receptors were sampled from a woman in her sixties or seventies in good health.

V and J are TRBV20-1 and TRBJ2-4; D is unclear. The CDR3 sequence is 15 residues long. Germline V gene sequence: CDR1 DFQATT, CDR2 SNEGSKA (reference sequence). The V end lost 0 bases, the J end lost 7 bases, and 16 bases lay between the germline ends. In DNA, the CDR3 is TGCAGTGCTAGAGACCCTTCTCGAGCATCGAACATTCAGTACTTC. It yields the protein CSARDPSRASNIQYF.

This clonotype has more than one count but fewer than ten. The CDR3 sequence is CASSQDKQLRFNYGYTF. The CDR3 bases are TGCGCCAGCAGCCAAGACAAACAGTTGAGATTTAACTATGGCTACACCTTC. The chain combines TRBV4-3 with TRBJ1-2; D is undetermined. The CDR3 runs 17 residues. V lost 0 bases to trimming and J lost 1 base, with 15 bases between them. Germline CDR1 LGHNA, CDR2 YSLEER.

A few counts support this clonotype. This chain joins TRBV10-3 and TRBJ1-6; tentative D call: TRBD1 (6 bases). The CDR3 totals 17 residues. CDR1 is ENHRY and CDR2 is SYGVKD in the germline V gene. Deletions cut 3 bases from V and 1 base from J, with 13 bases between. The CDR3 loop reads CAISDTKGDSYNSPLHF. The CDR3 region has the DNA TGTGCCATCAGTGATACCAAGGGGGATTCCTATAATTCACCCCTCCACTTT.

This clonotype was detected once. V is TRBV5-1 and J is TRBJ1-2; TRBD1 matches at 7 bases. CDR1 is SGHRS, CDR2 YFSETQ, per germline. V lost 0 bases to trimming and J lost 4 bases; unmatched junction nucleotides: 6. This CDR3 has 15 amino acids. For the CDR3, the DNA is TGCGCCAGCAGCTTGGGGCAGGGGGACCCCTATGGCTACACCTTC. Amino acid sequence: CASSLGQGDPYGYTF.

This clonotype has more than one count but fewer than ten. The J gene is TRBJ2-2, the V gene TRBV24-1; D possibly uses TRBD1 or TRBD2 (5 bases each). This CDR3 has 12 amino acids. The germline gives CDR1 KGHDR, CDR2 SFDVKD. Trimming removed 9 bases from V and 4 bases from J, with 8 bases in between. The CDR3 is CATGGFTGELFF. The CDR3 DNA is TGTGCCACCGGGGGTTTCACCGGGGAGCTGTTTTTT.

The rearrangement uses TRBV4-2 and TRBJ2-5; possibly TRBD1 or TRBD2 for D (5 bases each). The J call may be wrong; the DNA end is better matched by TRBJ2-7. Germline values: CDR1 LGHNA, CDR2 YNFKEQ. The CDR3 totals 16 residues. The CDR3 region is CASSQDRRGRLYEQYF. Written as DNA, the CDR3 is TGTGCCAGCAGCCAAGATCGCCGGGGACGACTCTACGAGCAGTACTTC.

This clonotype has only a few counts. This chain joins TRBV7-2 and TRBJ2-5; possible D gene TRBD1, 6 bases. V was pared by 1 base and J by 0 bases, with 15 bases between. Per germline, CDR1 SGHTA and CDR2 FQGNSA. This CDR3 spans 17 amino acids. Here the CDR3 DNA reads TGTGCCAGCAGCTTAGGACCCAGGGGACCATACCAAGAGACCCAGTACTTC. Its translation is CASSLGPRGPYQETQYF.